This is a list of T cell receptor beta chains from one sample in a study of blood T cell repertoires in COVID-19. Sequencing was performed with immunoSEQ multiplex PCR; in TCRdb, only in-frame clones are kept and a portion is missing. Among 120,000 to 150,000 clones listed, 84% were seen once. The sample taken for sequencing was PBMCs or T cells enriched from blood (not recorded which). The receptors were sampled from a young woman who had been exposed to COVID-19. Each CDR3 is given with its conserved first and last residue. The order of the fields is clone size, J gene, V gene, D gene, CDR3 DNA, CDR3 protein. A D gene is named only where the DNA matches it firmly. Only some rows state a clone size, as once, few, many or a class for expanded clones.

clone_size: .
j_call: TRBJ2-1
v_call: TRBV5-6
d_call: .
cdr3_nt: TGTGCCAGCAGCTTCTCGTATGAGCAGTTCTTC
cdr3_aa: CASSFSYEQFF

clone_size: .
j_call: TRBJ2-3
v_call: TRBV18
d_call: .
cdr3_nt: TGTGCCAGCCACAGGGCGGCAGCCACAGATACGCAGTATTTT
cdr3_aa: CASHRAAATDTQYF

clone_size: .
j_call: TRBJ2-1
v_call: TRBV11-2
d_call: TRBD2
cdr3_nt: TGTGCCAGCAGCTTAGGTACTAGCGGGAGAGTCTACAATGAGCAGTTCTTC
cdr3_aa: CASSLGTSGRVYNEQFF

clone_size: .
j_call: TRBJ2-3
v_call: TRBV28
d_call: .
cdr3_nt: TGTGCCAGCAGTCTGGGAGTTACCACAGATACGCAGTATTTT
cdr3_aa: CASSLGVTTDTQYF

clone_size: .
j_call: TRBJ2-1
v_call: TRBV7-9
d_call: .
cdr3_nt: TGTGCCAGCAGCCCGACTAATGAGCAGTTCTTC
cdr3_aa: CASSPTNEQFF

clone_size: .
j_call: TRBJ1-6
v_call: TRBV28
d_call: .
cdr3_nt: TGTGCCAGCAGTCTAGAGTTTGGTAATTCACCCCTCCACTTT
cdr3_aa: CASSLEFGNSPLHF

clone_size: .
j_call: TRBJ1-2
v_call: TRBV4-1
d_call: .
cdr3_nt: TGCGCCAGCAGCCACCCGGGTCAAGCGTCGTATGGCTACACCTTC
cdr3_aa: CASSHPGQASYGYTF

clone_size: few
j_call: TRBJ1-2
v_call: TRBV3-1/TRBV3-2
d_call: .
cdr3_nt: TGTGCCAGCAGCCCCTTAATTTCCGGGGGACCAAGTTACGGCTACACCTTC
cdr3_aa: CASSPLISGGPSYGYTF

clone_size: .
j_call: TRBJ2-3
v_call: TRBV6-1
d_call: TRBD1
cdr3_nt: TGTGCCAGCAGTGACCCCTTCGGGACAGCCACAGATACGCAGTATTTT
cdr3_aa: CASSDPFGTATDTQYF

clone_size: .
j_call: TRBJ2-3
v_call: TRBV3-1/TRBV3-2
d_call: TRBD2
cdr3_nt: TGTGCCAGCAGCCACGGGGGGGGGTCAGATACGCAGTATTTT
cdr3_aa: CASSHGGGSDTQYF

clone_size: .
j_call: TRBJ1-1
v_call: TRBV10-3
d_call: .
cdr3_nt: TGTGCCATCAGCCGAGGGGGAACTGAAGCTTTCTTT
cdr3_aa: CAISRGGTEAFF

clone_size: .
j_call: TRBJ1-1
v_call: TRBV19
d_call: .
cdr3_nt: TGTGCCAGTAGCAAGACAGGCGTGAACACTGAAGCTTTCTTT
cdr3_aa: CASSKTGVNTEAFF

clone_size: .
j_call: TRBJ2-7
v_call: TRBV10-1
d_call: TRBD1
cdr3_nt: TGTGCCAGCAGTAAAGGACAGGGCTACGAGCAGTACTTC
cdr3_aa: CASSKGQGYEQYF

clone_size: .
j_call: TRBJ2-2
v_call: TRBV4-1
d_call: .
cdr3_nt: TGCGCCAGCAGCCAAGATCAAGACTCGCCCACCGGGGAGCTGTTTTTT
cdr3_aa: CASSQDQDSPTGELFF

clone_size: .
j_call: TRBJ2-1
v_call: TRBV11-3
d_call: TRBD1
cdr3_nt: TGTGCCAGCAGCTTAGGGCAGGGGGCGAATGAGCAGTTCTTC
cdr3_aa: CASSLGQGANEQFF

clone_size: .
j_call: TRBJ2-2
v_call: TRBV25-1
d_call: TRBD1
cdr3_nt: TGTGCCAGCAGTGAATTTCAGGGGGTGAGAAACACCGGGGAGCTGTTTTTT
cdr3_aa: CASSEFQGVRNTGELFF

clone_size: .
j_call: TRBJ2-7
v_call: TRBV5-6
d_call: .
cdr3_nt: TGTGCCAGCAGCTTGGAGGGGCTCGGAAACGAGCAGTACTTC
cdr3_aa: CASSLEGLGNEQYF

clone_size: few
j_call: TRBJ2-7
v_call: TRBV6-5
d_call: .
cdr3_nt: TGTGCCAGCAGTTACCAACAGACCTACGAGCAGTACTTC
cdr3_aa: CASSYQQTYEQYF

clone_size: .
j_call: TRBJ2-1
v_call: TRBV28
d_call: .
cdr3_nt: TGTGCCAGCAGTCCCGGAGGGTCCAATGAGCAGTTCTTC
cdr3_aa: CASSPGGSNEQFF

clone_size: .
j_call: TRBJ1-1
v_call: TRBV6-2/TRBV6-3
d_call: .
cdr3_nt: TGTGCCAGCAGTTACGGCCGGACAGCTGGGAAGTGGGCTTTCTTT
cdr3_aa: CASSYGRTAGKWAFF

clone_size: .
j_call: TRBJ1-2
v_call: TRBV15
d_call: .
cdr3_nt: TGTGCCACCAGGGAGAGTGGCAGTCTCTATGGCTACACCTTC
cdr3_aa: CATRESGSLYGYTF

clone_size: .
j_call: TRBJ2-2
v_call: TRBV5-1
d_call: .
cdr3_nt: TGCGCCAGCAGCGCGGGACAGCCAAACACCGGGGAGCTGTTTTTT
cdr3_aa: CASSAGQPNTGELFF

clone_size: .
j_call: TRBJ1-2
v_call: TRBV6-1
d_call: TRBD1
cdr3_nt: TGTGCCAGCAGTGAAGTCCAGGGGGCGCGGGGCTACACCTTC
cdr3_aa: CASSEVQGARGYTF

clone_size: .
j_call: TRBJ2-1
v_call: TRBV20-1
d_call: .
cdr3_nt: TGCAGTGGGGTGGGGCACAATGAGCAGTTCTTC
cdr3_aa: CSGVGHNEQFF

clone_size: .
j_call: TRBJ1-1
v_call: TRBV4-2
d_call: TRBD1
cdr3_nt: TGTGCCAGCAGCCCGACAGGGTCCCTGAACACTGAAGCTTTCTTT
cdr3_aa: CASSPTGSLNTEAFF

clone_size: few
j_call: TRBJ1-5
v_call: TRBV18
d_call: TRBD1
cdr3_nt: TGTGCCAGCTCAAGACAGGGTACGCGTCAGCCCCAGCATTTT
cdr3_aa: CASSRQGTRQPQHF

clone_size: .
j_call: TRBJ1-5
v_call: TRBV28
d_call: .
cdr3_nt: TGTGCCAGCAGTTCCGAGGGAGGGAGCAATCAGCCCCAGCATTTT
cdr3_aa: CASSSEGGSNQPQHF

clone_size: .
j_call: TRBJ1-5
v_call: TRBV6-2/TRBV6-3
d_call: .
cdr3_nt: TGTGCCAGCAGTTACCCCTCGGCGGTTAGCAATCAGCCCCAGCATTTT
cdr3_aa: CASSYPSAVSNQPQHF

clone_size: .
j_call: TRBJ1-1
v_call: TRBV28
d_call: .
cdr3_nt: TGTGCCAGCAGGCCGACAGAGAACACTGAAGCTTTCTTT
cdr3_aa: CASRPTENTEAFF

clone_size: once
j_call: TRBJ2-2
v_call: TRBV6-6
d_call: TRBD1
cdr3_nt: TGTGCCAGCAGGCCTGGACAGGGAATCTCCGGGGAGCTGTTTTTT
cdr3_aa: CASRPGQGISGELFF

clone_size: .
j_call: TRBJ2-1
v_call: TRBV9
d_call: TRBD1
cdr3_nt: TGTGCCAGCAGCTCGGGACAGGGGGTCTACAATGAGCAGTTCTTC
cdr3_aa: CASSSGQGVYNEQFF

clone_size: .
j_call: TRBJ1-2
v_call: TRBV19
d_call: .
cdr3_nt: TGTGCCAGTAGCACTCGCGCCTCCTCAGCGAACTATGGCTACACCTTC
cdr3_aa: CASSTRASSANYGYTF

clone_size: .
j_call: TRBJ2-1
v_call: TRBV5-6
d_call: .
cdr3_nt: TGTGCCAGCAGCACTACCCCTAGCTCCTACAATGAGCAGTTCTTC
cdr3_aa: CASSTTPSSYNEQFF

clone_size: .
j_call: TRBJ1-1
v_call: TRBV28
d_call: .
cdr3_nt: TGTGCCAGCAGTCACATGGGGGCCCTGAACACTGAAGCTTTCTTT
cdr3_aa: CASSHMGALNTEAFF

clone_size: .
j_call: TRBJ1-4
v_call: TRBV9
d_call: .
cdr3_nt: TGTGCCAGCAGCGTAGAGGGGTCCAATGAAAAACTGTTTTTT
cdr3_aa: CASSVEGSNEKLFF

clone_size: .
j_call: TRBJ1-5
v_call: TRBV7-2
d_call: .
cdr3_nt: TGTGCCAGCAGTCGGAGCAATCAGCCCCAGCATTTT
cdr3_aa: CASSRSNQPQHF

clone_size: .
j_call: TRBJ2-7
v_call: TRBV5-4
d_call: TRBD2
cdr3_nt: TGTGCCAGCAGCTTACCGGCGGGAGTGGATGAGCAGTACTTC
cdr3_aa: CASSLPAGVDEQYF

clone_size: .
j_call: TRBJ2-7
v_call: TRBV28
d_call: TRBD2
cdr3_nt: TGTGCCAGCAGGACTAGCGGGACCTACGAGCAGTACTTC
cdr3_aa: CASRTSGTYEQYF

clone_size: .
j_call: TRBJ1-5
v_call: TRBV28
d_call: .
cdr3_nt: TGTGCCAGCAGTTTACCCCGCGGGAGCAATCAGCCCCAGCATTTT
cdr3_aa: CASSLPRGSNQPQHF

clone_size: .
j_call: TRBJ2-7
v_call: TRBV4-1
d_call: .
cdr3_nt: TGCGCCAGCAGCAGGGGGAGGGCTCCCAACTCCTACGAGCAGTACTTC
cdr3_aa: CASSRGRAPNSYEQYF

clone_size: .
j_call: TRBJ1-2
v_call: TRBV28
d_call: TRBD1
cdr3_nt: TGTGCCAGCAGTCGGACAGGGGCTACCTATGGCTACACCTTC
cdr3_aa: CASSRTGATYGYTF

clone_size: .
j_call: TRBJ1-2
v_call: TRBV19
d_call: .
cdr3_nt: TGTGCCAGTAGCAACACAAAAAATCATGGCTACACCTTC
cdr3_aa: CASSNTKNHGYTF

clone_size: .
j_call: TRBJ2-1
v_call: TRBV7-3
d_call: .
cdr3_nt: TGTGCCAGCAGCTCCCCAGGACTCGGTGAGCAGTTCTTC
cdr3_aa: CASSSPGLGEQFF

clone_size: .
j_call: TRBJ2-7
v_call: TRBV7-2
d_call: .
cdr3_nt: TGTGCCAGCAGCTTAGGCTCCTTCACGGGGGAGCAGTACTTC
cdr3_aa: CASSLGSFTGEQYF

clone_size: .
j_call: TRBJ2-1
v_call: TRBV7-3
d_call: TRBD2
cdr3_nt: TGTGCCAGCAGCTTCTCCGGGACTAGCGGGAGAAATGAGCAGTTCTTC
cdr3_aa: CASSFSGTSGRNEQFF

clone_size: .
j_call: TRBJ2-6
v_call: TRBV5-4
d_call: TRBD2
cdr3_nt: TGTGCCAGCAGCCCGGGGGGGGCAGCGGGAGCCTCGTCTGGGGCCAACGTCCTGACTTTC
cdr3_aa: CASSPGGAAGASSGANVLTF

clone_size: once
j_call: TRBJ1-1
v_call: TRBV5-1
d_call: .
cdr3_nt: TGCGCCAGCACCCACAACGGGGGACTGAACACTGAAGCTTTCTTT
cdr3_aa: CASTHNGGLNTEAFF

clone_size: .
j_call: TRBJ1-5
v_call: TRBV29-1
d_call: TRBD1
cdr3_nt: TGCAGCGTTGTTGGCGGGACAGTCAATAGCAATCAGCCCCAGCATTTT
cdr3_aa: CSVVGGTVNSNQPQHF

clone_size: .
j_call: TRBJ2-3
v_call: TRBV29-1
d_call: .
cdr3_nt: TGCAGCGTTGCCGGGTGGAGCACAGATACGCAGTATTTT
cdr3_aa: CSVAGWSTDTQYF

clone_size: .
j_call: TRBJ2-1
v_call: TRBV24-1
d_call: .
cdr3_nt: TGTGCCACCAGTGATTCAGGGGTTAACTACAATGAGCAGTTCTTC
cdr3_aa: CATSDSGVNYNEQFF

clone_size: once
j_call: TRBJ1-5
v_call: TRBV19
d_call: .
cdr3_nt: TGTGCCAGTAGTATTATAACCTCGGGTCGTACAGGCTTCCAGCATTTT
cdr3_aa: CASSIITSGRTGFQHF